This TCR beta chain was captured in a study of blood T cell repertoires in COVID-19. The overall study: Sites across the United States, Italy and Spain contributed samples from acute and convalescent COVID-19.

Original data processing: Reference gene primer amplification yielded estimated nucleated cell counts. The assay was immunoSEQ multiplex PCR, and TCRdb's table has in-frame clones only and misses some. That table is the source of V, J and clone size, and D and trimming were worked out from the DNA. The table has 65,000 to 90,000 clones, more than 70% seen once. Per the germline V gene, CDR1 is SQVTM and CDR2 is ANQGSEA. The CDR3 runs to 13 residues. The germline V and J ends were trimmed by 4 bases and 14 bases, with 21 bases remaining between them. The clonotype comes from a man between 65 and 80 years old with active or convalescent COVID-19. The chain has TRBV29-1 and TRBJ2-1, with TRBD1 as a possible D gene (7 bases). The sequencing input was peripheral blood. The DNA of the CDR3 is TGCAGCGTTGGTGGTCTAGCAGGGGGGCTTGAGTTCTTC. Translating gives CSVGGLAGGLEFF.